Each of the 20 T cell receptor beta chains below was sequenced from the same sample in a study of CD8 T cells in ankylosing spondylitis. Via MiXCR, TCRdb re-called the 5' RACE reads, giving one row per CDR3 protein. The table includes about 300,000 distinct CDR3 sequences, around 21% detected once. Material: blood, either unsorted or a sorted T cell fraction (not recorded which). Source of these receptors: a female donor with ankylosing spondylitis or in good health (not recorded which).

The chain is built from TRBV5-1 and TRBJ2-7; D uncertain. Between the trimmed V and J ends, which lost 0 bases and 2 bases, there was a span of 12 bases. This CDR3 has 15 residues. Germline CDR1 is SGHRS and CDR2 is YFSETQ. CDR3 sequence reads: CASSLEISTPYEQYF. CDR3 DNA sequence: TGCGCCAGCAGCTTGGAAATCAGTACCCCCTACGAGCAGTACTTC.

V usage is TRBV6-2 or TRBV6-3 and J usage is TRBJ2-1; a weak D match, TRBD2 (5 bases). V was clipped by 2 bases and J by 0 bases, with 8 bases between them. CDR3 length equals 15 residues. Germline CDR1 is MNHEY and CDR2 is SVGEGT. CDR3 DNA: TGTGCCAGCAGTTACGAGCTAGCCTCCTACAATGAGCAGTTCTTC. Translated: CASSYELASYNEQFF.

This clonotype has more than one count but fewer than ten. The rearrangement joins TRBV2 to TRBJ2-5; no clear D. V lost 4 bases and J 5 bases, leaving 8 bases between the germline ends. The CDR3 is made up of 12 amino acids. From germline, CDR1 is SNHLY and CDR2 FYNNEI. This CDR3 is CASSAQFETQYF. CDR3 sequence (DNA): TGTGCCAGCAGTGCACAGTTTGAGACCCAGTACTTC. The variable domain in full, completed from reference TRBV2 and TRBJ2-5, reads EPEVTQTPSHQVTQMGQEVILRCVPISNHLYFYWYRQILGQKVEFLVSFYNNEISEKSEIFDDQFSVERPDGSNFTLKIRSTKLEDSAMYFCASSAQFETQYFGPGTRLLVL.

The table lists this clonotype with a few counts. This sequence joins TRBV11-2 and TRBJ2-5; 9 bases align to TRBD2. V trimming: 4 bases; J trimming: 0 bases; junction bases outside the gene matches: 6. This CDR3 is 16 amino acids long. Germline V gene lookup returns CDR1 SGHAT and CDR2 FQNNGV. This chain's CDR3 is CASSSGLAHDQETQYF. CDR3 bases: TGTGCCAGCAGCTCCGGACTAGCGCATGACCAAGAGACCCAGTACTTC.

This chain links TRBV7-6 with TRBJ2-3; D might be TRBD2 (7 bases). The CDR3 has 15 amino acids. Germline V CDR1 and CDR2: SGHVS, FNYEAQ. Between the trimmed V and J ends, which lost 1 base and 5 bases, there was a span of 13 bases. DNA for the CDR3: TGTGCCAGCAGCTTAGGCGGGGGCGGTCGAGATACGCAGTATTTT. The encoded protein is CASSLGGGGRDTQYF.

The chain uses TRBV5-1 and TRBJ1-1; 8 bases are shared with TRBD1. The CDR3 contains 18 residues. Losses at the gene ends were 0 bases for V and 1 base for J; bases not matched to a gene: 11. CDR1 and CDR2 (germline): SGHRS, YFSETQ. The CDR3 spells CASSLARGRQGRNTEAFF. The DNA for the CDR3 is TGCGCCAGCAGCTTGGCCAGGGGGAGACAGGGGAGGAACACTGAAGCTTTCTTT.

J is TRBJ2-7 and V is TRBV12-3 or TRBV12-4, with TRBD2 matching over 9 bases. With 5 bases clipped from V and 2 bases from J, the junction kept 10 bases outside the gene matches. This CDR3 is 16 amino acids long. CDR3 sequence reads: CASSGWGSGRTYEQYF. CDR3 DNA: TGTGCCAGCAGTGGGTGGGGGAGCGGGAGGACCTACGAGCAGTACTTC.

This chain joins TRBV20-1 and TRBJ2-1, with 11 bases identical to TRBD2. This CDR3 is built from 14 residues. J was trimmed by 9 bases and V by 2 bases; bases with no gene match: 6. CDR1 is DFQATT and CDR2 is SNEGSKA in the germline V gene (reference sequence). CDR3 sequence: CSARRASGRREQFF. The CDR3 DNA reads TGCAGTGCTAGACGGGCTAGCGGGAGGCGTGAGCAGTTCTTC.

This clonotype has a count of ten or more. This rearrangement joins TRBV12-3 or TRBV12-4 to TRBJ1-6; D not resolved. CDR3 length: 13 residues. The ends were cut back, 4 bases at V and 14 bases at J, with 15 bases in the middle. CDR3 protein: CASSSSRAGSLHF. DNA of the CDR3: TGTGCCAGCAGTTCTTCAAGGGCGGGGTCCCTCCACTTT.

This clonotype was seen at least ten times. The V and J genes are TRBV20-1 and TRBJ1-1; the D is unclear. The CDR3 covers 14 residues. Germline CDR1 and CDR2: DFQATT and SNEGSKA (reference sequence). Trimming stripped 6 bases from V and 1 base from J, with 15 bases between. CDR3 bases: TGCAGTGCCCCTCGGTTGGGGAGGAACACTGAAGCTTTCTTT. This encodes CSAPRLGRNTEAFF.

The V and J genes are TRBV10-1 and TRBJ2-3; no definite D call. The germline V and J ends were trimmed by 3 bases and 6 bases, with 7 bases remaining between them. The germline CDR1 and CDR2 sequences are WNHNN and SYGVQD (reference sequence). The CDR3 totals 12 residues. The CDR3 sequence is CASSEGLDTQYF. CDR3 coding DNA: TGCGCCAGCAGTGAAGGGTTGGATACGCAGTATTTT.

The genes are TRBV6-5 and TRBJ2-7; 10 bases are shared with TRBD1. Germline CDR1 MNHEY, CDR2 SVGAGI. The CDR3 runs to 16 residues. The V gene end was trimmed by 4 bases and the J gene end by 4 bases; junction bases not matched to a gene: 10. Here the CDR3 reads CASSSSRQGAWYEQYF. The DNA of the CDR3 is TGTGCCAGCAGTTCCTCGCGACAGGGGGCTTGGTACGAGCAGTACTTC.

This rearrangement joins TRBV3-1 to TRBJ1-3; D is possibly TRBD1 (6 bases). The CDR3 spans 15 residues. V was cut by 5 bases and J by 0 bases, with 11 bases left in between. Germline loops: CDR1 LGHDT, CDR2 YNNKEL (reference sequence). This CDR3 reads CASSSTGISGNTIYF. The CDR3 DNA sequence: TGTGCCAGCAGCTCTACAGGGATCTCTGGAAACACCATATATTTT.

This clonotype occurred many times. The chain combines TRBV5-1 with TRBJ1-4; tentatively, D is TRBD1 (5 bases). V was pared by 7 bases and J by 8 bases, with 18 bases between. The germline V gene has CDR1 SGHRS and CDR2 YFSETQ. This CDR3 contains 14 residues. The CDR3 reads CASCPGPGKEKLFF. CDR3 in DNA: TGCGCCAGCTGTCCGGGACCGGGAAAGGAAAAACTGTTTTTT.

This clonotype has more than one count but fewer than ten. The V and J genes are TRBV20-1 and TRBJ2-1; 12 positions agree with TRBD2. This CDR3 is built from 16 residues. V gave up 4 bases and J gave up 2 bases; unmatched junction bases: 6. Germline CDR1 is DFQATT and CDR2 is SNEGSKA (reference sequence). The CDR3 nucleotides read TGCAGTGCTATAGTTGGACTAGCGGGAACCTACAATGAGCAGTTCTTC. Protein: CSAIVGLAGTYNEQFF.

This clonotype was counted at least ten times. This chain links TRBV29-1 with TRBJ2-1, with 8 positions matching TRBD2. The CDR3 length is 17 residues. The V and J ends lost 2 bases and 1 base, in that order; junction bases with no gene match: 10. CDR1 is SQVTM, CDR2 ANQGSEA, per germline. The CDR3 DNA reads TGCAGCGTTGAAACCTCTCGCGGGAGGCAATCCTACAATGAGCAGTTCTTC. Amino acids: CSVETSRGRQSYNEQFF.

The chain joins TRBV6-2 or TRBV6-3 to TRBJ2-1, with D perhaps matching TRBD2 (6 bases). Per the germline V gene, CDR1 is MNHEY and CDR2 is SVGEGT. Trimming took off 4 bases at V and 4 bases at J, with 23 bases between the two ends. The CDR3 loop spans 18 amino acids. CDR3 coding DNA: TGTGCCAGCAGTTCTCCCCTGTATCTTAGCGGTTCTTACAATGAGCAGTTCTTC. Protein product: CASSSPLYLSGSYNEQFF.

The CDR3 DNA follows: TGCAGCGTCAAGGCTAGCGGGAGGGCCTATACCGGGGAGCTGTTTTTT. This encodes CSVKASGRAYTGELFF. V gene TRBV29-1 combines with J gene TRBJ2-2, with 12 bases that match TRBD2. Germline CDR1 and CDR2: SQVTM and ANQGSEA. The V segment lost 6 bases and the J segment 5 bases; nucleotides outside the gene matches: 10. The CDR3 extends over 16 amino acids.

The chain carries TRBV7-2 and TRBJ2-3; D might be TRBD1 (6 bases). Germline V lookup: CDR1 SGHTA, CDR2 FQGNSA. V was cut by 7 bases and J by 1 base, with 12 bases left in between. The CDR3 covers 14 residues. CDR3 protein: CASKRGQRTDTQYF. CDR3 sequence (DNA): TGTGCCAGCAAGCGTGGACAGCGCACAGATACGCAGTATTTT.

This clonotype turned up a few times. The chain uses TRBV20-1 and TRBJ1-2; 9 positions match TRBD1. The trim removed 8 bases at V and 3 bases at J, leaving 7 bases unmatched. The CDR3 runs 13 residues. Germline CDR1 reads DFQATT; CDR2 reads SNEGSKA (reference sequence). As DNA, the CDR3 is TGCAGTCCGGGACAGGGCCGAGACTATGGCTACACCTTC. The encoded protein is CSPGQGRDYGYTF.